This entry lists 11 T cell receptor beta chains sequenced from one sample in a study of T-cell reconstitution after alpha-beta-depleted transplantation in children. Unique molecular identifiers featured in how the TCRbeta library was prepared. MiXCR, run by TCRdb on the PCR reads, gives a single entry per CDR3 protein. The table lists a few hundred thousand distinct CDR3 sequences, 18% of them singletons. The sequences come from PBMCs from the stem cell graft donor, collected from the stem cell graft. Receptor source: a human donor who donated a stem cell graft to a child with acute lymphoblastic leukemia.

This clonotype appeared a few times. The rearrangement uses TRBV4-1 and TRBJ2-5; D uncertain. Trimming stripped 1 base from V and 7 bases from J, with 7 bases between. This CDR3 comprises 12 residues. Per the germline V gene, CDR1 is MGHRA and CDR2 is YSYEKL. CDR3 amino acids: CASSQVWGTQYF. CDR3 bases: TGCGCCAGCAGCCAAGTCTGGGGGACCCAGTACTTC.

This chain links TRBV4-1 with TRBJ1-6; D is uncertain. CDR3 length: 17 residues. Germline loops: CDR1 MGHRA, CDR2 YSYEKL. V shed 2 bases and J shed 7 bases, with 18 bases lying between them. The CDR3 nucleotides are TGCGCCAGCAGCCAAATTTCGGATAGGGCGGACAATTCACCCCTCCACTTT. Residues: CASSQISDRADNSPLHF.

This clonotype has at least ten counts. V and J are TRBV5-1 and TRBJ2-7; D call uncertain. Looked up from germline, CDR1 is SGHRS and CDR2 is YFSETQ. V lost 5 bases and J 1 base, leaving 16 bases between the germline ends. CDR3 length: 15 amino acids. This chain's CDR3 is CASRRLEQGSYEQYF. The DNA for the CDR3 is TGCGCCAGCAGACGACTGGAGCAAGGATCCTACGAGCAGTACTTC. The whole variable domain, remainder taken from reference TRBV5-1 and TRBJ2-7, is KAGVTQTPRYLIKTRGQQVTLSCSPISGHRSVSWYQQTPGQGLQFLFEYFSETQRNKGNFPGRFSGRQFSNSRSEMNVSTLELGDSALYLCASRRLEQGSYEQYFGPGTRLTVT.

This clonotype was seen a handful of times. This chain uses TRBV27 with TRBJ1-5; D not certain. Germline V gene lookup returns CDR1 MNHEY and CDR2 SMNVEV (reference sequence). The CDR3 length is 14 residues. The germline V and J ends were trimmed by 5 bases and 4 bases, with 12 bases remaining between them. CDR3 residues: CASSTVGQNQPQHF. CDR3 DNA: TGTGCCAGCAGTACCGTCGGGCAGAATCAGCCCCAGCATTTT.

This clonotype was picked up many times. The rearrangement uses TRBV5-1 and TRBJ2-3; unclear D gene. The CDR3 is 15 residues long. CDR1 SGHRS and CDR2 YFSETQ come from the germline V gene. V shed 0 bases and J shed 0 bases, with 8 bases lying between them. CDR3 residues: CASSLVQGSTDTQYF. The CDR3 DNA is TGCGCCAGCAGCTTGGTTCAAGGTAGCACAGATACGCAGTATTTT.

J is TRBJ2-7 and V is TRBV20-1; weak D call: TRBD2 (7 bases). This CDR3 contains 16 residues. The germline gives CDR1 DFQATT, CDR2 SNEGSKA (reference sequence). The V gene lost 1 base and the J gene lost 3 bases, with 19 bases spanning the gap. CDR3 sequence: CSARGPHRGAIYEQYF. CDR3 nucleotide sequence: TGCAGTGCTAGAGGCCCTCATCGGGGGGCTATCTACGAGCAGTACTTC.

The V gene is TRBV3-1, the J gene TRBJ1-1; a weak D match, TRBD1 (6 bases). Germline V gives CDR1 LGHDT, CDR2 YNNKEL (reference sequence). The CDR3 spans 14 residues. With 1 base removed from V and 6 bases from J, the gap between germline ends came to 12 bases. The CDR3 protein is CASSQVGGGPEAFF. For the CDR3, the DNA is TGTGCCAGCAGCCAAGTTGGGGGGGGGCCTGAAGCTTTCTTT.

In nucleotides, the CDR3 is TGCGCCAGCAGCCTGGAGGCTAGCGGGAGCTCAGATACGCAGTATTTT. It yields the protein CASSLEASGSSDTQYF. The chain has TRBV5-1 and TRBJ2-3; TRBD2 matches 10 bases. V dropped 4 bases and J dropped 4; count of bases not matched to a gene: 9. CDR1 and CDR2 from the germline V gene are SGHRS and YFSETQ. CDR3 size: 16 residues. The variable domain in full, with the rest retrieved from reference TRBV5-1 and TRBJ2-3, is KAGVTQTPRYLIKTRGQQVTLSCSPISGHRSVSWYQQTPGQGLQFLFEYFSETQRNKGNFPGRFSGRQFSNSRSEMNVSTLELGDSALYLCASSLEASGSSDTQYFGPGTRLTVL.

This chain links TRBV11-2 with TRBJ2-1; tentatively, D is TRBD2 (5 bases). The CDR3 has 16 residues. Germline values: CDR1 SGHAT, CDR2 FQNNGV. Trimming removed 2 bases at V and 1 base at J, with 12 bases between. As DNA, the CDR3 is TGTGCCAGCAGCTTAATTTCCGGGGTATCCTACAATGAGCAGTTCTTC. Amino acids: CASSLISGVSYNEQFF.

V usage is TRBV7-9 and J usage is TRBJ1-1; no reliable D call. The CDR3 runs to 13 residues. Deletions cut 6 bases from V and 4 bases from J, with 12 bases between. The germline V gene encodes CDR1 SEHNR and CDR2 FQNEAQ (reference sequence). CDR3 amino acids: CASRGGGGTEAFF. The CDR3 bases are TGTGCCAGCAGGGGAGGTGGTGGCACTGAAGCTTTCTTT.

This clonotype has only a few counts. CDR3 nucleotide sequence: TGTGCCACCGACGCTAACAATGAGCAGTTCTTC. As protein: CATDANNEQFF. The rearrangement uses TRBV15 and TRBJ2-1, with unresolved D. The CDR3 loop spans 11 amino acids. CDR1 and CDR2 (germline): LNHNV, YYDKDF (reference sequence). V lost 8 bases to trimming and J lost 5 bases, with 7 bases between them.